Included here is one T cell receptor (beta chain) sequence, with context. These data are taken from a study of identifying expanded T cells in peripheral blood. This CDR3 spans 12 amino acids. V was trimmed by 3 bases and J by 5 bases, leaving 8 bases between them. Germline V gene sequence: CDR1 MDHEN, CDR2 SYDVKM. Assay: immunoSEQ multiplex PCR; the TCRdb copy retains only in-frame clones and omits some. The sample consists of around 95,000 clones, around nine tenths of them appearing once. The sequence was obtained from a person aged 18 to 75 in good health. The chain has TRBV28 and TRBJ2-7; tentatively, D is TRBD2 (5 bases). Material: blood. In DNA, the CDR3 is TGTGCCAGCAGTTTTGGAGGAAACGAGCAGTACTTC. Protein product: CASSFGGNEQYF.